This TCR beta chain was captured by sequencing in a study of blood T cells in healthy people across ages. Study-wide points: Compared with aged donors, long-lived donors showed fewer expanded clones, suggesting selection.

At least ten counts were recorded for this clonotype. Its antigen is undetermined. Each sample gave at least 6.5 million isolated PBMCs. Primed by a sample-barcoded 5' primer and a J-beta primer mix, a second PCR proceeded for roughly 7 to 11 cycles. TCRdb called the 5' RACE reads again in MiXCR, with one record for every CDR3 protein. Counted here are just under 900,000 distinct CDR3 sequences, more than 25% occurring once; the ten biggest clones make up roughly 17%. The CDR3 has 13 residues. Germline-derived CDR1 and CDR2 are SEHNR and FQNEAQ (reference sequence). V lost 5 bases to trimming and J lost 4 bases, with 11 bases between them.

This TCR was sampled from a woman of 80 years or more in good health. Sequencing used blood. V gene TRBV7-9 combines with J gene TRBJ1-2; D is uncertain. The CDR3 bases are TGTGCCAGCAGCCGAAAACCAGGCTATGGCTACACCTTC. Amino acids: CASSRKPGYGYTF.